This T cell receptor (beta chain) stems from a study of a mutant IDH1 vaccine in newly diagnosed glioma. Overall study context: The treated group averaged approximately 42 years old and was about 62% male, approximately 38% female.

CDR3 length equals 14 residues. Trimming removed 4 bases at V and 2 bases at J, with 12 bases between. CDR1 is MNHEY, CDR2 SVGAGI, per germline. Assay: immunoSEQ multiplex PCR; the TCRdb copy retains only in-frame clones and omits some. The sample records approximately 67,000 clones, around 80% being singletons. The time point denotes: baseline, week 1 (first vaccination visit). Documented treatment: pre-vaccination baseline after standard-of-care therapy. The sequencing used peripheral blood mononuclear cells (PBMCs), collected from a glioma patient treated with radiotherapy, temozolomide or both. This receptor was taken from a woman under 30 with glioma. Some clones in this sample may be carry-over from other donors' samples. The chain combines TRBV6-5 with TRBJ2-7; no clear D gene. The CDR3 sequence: CASSLSPDPYEQYF. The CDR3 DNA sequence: TGTGCCAGCAGTTTGTCACCCGACCCCTACGAGCAGTACTTC.